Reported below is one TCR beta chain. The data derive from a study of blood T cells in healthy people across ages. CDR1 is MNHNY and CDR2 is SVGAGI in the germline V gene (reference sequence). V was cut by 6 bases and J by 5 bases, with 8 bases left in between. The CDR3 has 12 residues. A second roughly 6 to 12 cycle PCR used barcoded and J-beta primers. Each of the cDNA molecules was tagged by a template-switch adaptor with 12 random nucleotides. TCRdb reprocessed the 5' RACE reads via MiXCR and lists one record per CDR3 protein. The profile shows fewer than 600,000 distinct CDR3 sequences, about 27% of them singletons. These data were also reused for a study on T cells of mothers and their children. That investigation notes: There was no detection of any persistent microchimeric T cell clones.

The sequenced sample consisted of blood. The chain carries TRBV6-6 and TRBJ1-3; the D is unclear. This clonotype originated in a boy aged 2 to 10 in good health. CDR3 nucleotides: TGTGCCAGCAGCTGGGGAAGAAACACCATATATTTT. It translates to CASSWGRNTIYF.